These 19 T cell receptor beta chains share one sample of origin, sequenced in a study of technical replicates of blood from a handful of donors. Generated by immunoSEQ multiplex PCR, the TCRdb table keeps only in-frame clones and is missing some. Here the sample spans some 71,000 clones, approximately 97% being singletons. Sample: T cells isolated from PBMCs. These TCRs come from a human donor in good health.

This chain links TRBV11-2 with TRBJ2-1; D might be TRBD2 (5 bases). The germline gives CDR1 SGHAT, CDR2 FQNNGV. The CDR3 sequence is 16 residues long. Deletions cut 5 bases from V and 2 bases from J, with 16 bases between. The CDR3 is CASSRISGTPYNEQFF. The CDR3 region has the DNA TGTGCCAGCAGCCGTATCAGCGGCACCCCCTACAATGAGCAGTTCTTC.

The chain is built from TRBV29-1 and TRBJ2-2; 9 bases are shared with TRBD2. CDR1 SQVTM and CDR2 ANQGSEA come from the germline V gene. J lost 2 bases, V lost 2 bases, and 3 bases had no gene match. The length of the CDR3 is 15 residues. CDR3 in DNA: TGCAGCGTTGAACTAGCGGGAAGTAACACCGGGGAGCTGTTTTTT. Amino acid sequence: CSVELAGSNTGELFF.

This clone was seen a single time. The V and J genes are TRBV6-1 and TRBJ2-5, with 10 bases lining up with TRBD2. CDR1 is MNHNS and CDR2 is SASEGT in the germline V gene. There are 16 residues in the CDR3. The ends lost 2 bases at V and 1 base at J; junction bases unmatched: 4. The CDR3 reads CASSETLAGVQETQYF. CDR3 sequence (DNA): TGTGCCAGCAGTGAAACTCTAGCGGGGGTCCAAGAGACCCAGTACTTC.

V usage is TRBV5-1 and J usage is TRBJ2-7; the D is unclear. This CDR3 has 11 residues. Trimming cost V 0 bases and J 5 bases, with 3 bases left between them. Germline values: CDR1 SGHRS, CDR2 YFSETQ. The CDR3 region is CASSLVDEQYF. The CDR3 DNA follows: TGCGCCAGCAGCTTGGTCGACGAGCAGTACTTC.

The gene calls are TRBV9 and TRBJ2-2; 9 nucleotides align to TRBD2. Germline V gene lookup returns CDR1 SGDLS and CDR2 YYNGEE. The CDR3 sequence is 17 residues long. Trimming took 0 bases from V and 4 from J; bases not matched to a gene: 7. The CDR3 nucleotides are TGTGCCAGCAGCGTAGAGGGCGGGGGGGCCGTCACCGGGGAGCTGTTTTTT. Its protein is CASSVEGGGAVTGELFF.

The chain has TRBV6-6 and TRBJ2-3; 7 positions agree with TRBD2. Germline trimming cut 2 bases from V and 1 base from J; bases unmatched to any gene: 3. This CDR3 is 15 amino acids long. CDR1 MNHNY and CDR2 SVGAGI come from the germline V gene (reference sequence). The CDR3 protein is CASSYDAGGTDTQYF. The CDR3 DNA reads as TGTGCCAGCAGTTACGATGCGGGGGGCACAGATACGCAGTATTTT.

The chain combines TRBV7-9 with TRBJ2-3; TRBD1 matches 8 bases. V lost 4 bases to trimming and J lost 0 bases; unmatched junction nucleotides: 6. This CDR3 has 16 residues. Germline V gives CDR1 SEHNR, CDR2 FQNEAQ (reference sequence). DNA for the CDR3: TGTGCCAGCAGCTCCCGGACAGGGCCAAGCACAGATACGCAGTATTTT. As protein: CASSSRTGPSTDTQYF.

This sequence joins TRBV7-9 and TRBJ2-7; 8 bases fit TRBD2. CDR1 SEHNR and CDR2 FQNEAQ come from the germline V gene (reference sequence). The length of the CDR3 is 13 residues. The trim removed 8 bases at V and 5 bases at J, leaving 8 bases unmatched. The CDR3 loop is CASSSGGPHEQYF. CDR3 nucleotide sequence: TGTGCCAGCTCCTCGGGGGGGCCCCACGAGCAGTACTTC.

DNA for the CDR3: TGTGCCAGCAGCCCTAGCGGGAGGGCCTCAGATACGCAGTATTTT. Residues: CASSPSGRASDTQYF. This chain links TRBV7-8 with TRBJ2-3, with 12 bases matching TRBD2. Per the germline V gene, CDR1 is SGHVS and CDR2 is FQNEAQ. The V segment lost 5 bases and the J segment 4 bases; nucleotides outside the gene matches: 4. The CDR3 is made up of 15 amino acids.

J is TRBJ1-2 and V is TRBV6-1; 8 positions match TRBD1. CDR3 length: 17 residues. The V and J ends lost 4 bases and 3 bases, in that order; junction bases with no gene match: 13. Looked up from germline, CDR1 is MNHNS and CDR2 is SASEGT. The CDR3 protein is CASSVVLTQGAYYGYTF. The CDR3 DNA is TGTGCCAGCAGTGTCGTTTTAACCCAGGGGGCCTACTATGGCTACACCTTC.

For the CDR3, the DNA is TGTGCCAGTAGTATTTACAGGACCTCTGGAAACACCATATATTTT. Amino acids: CASSIYRTSGNTIYF. The chain carries TRBV19 and TRBJ1-3, with D perhaps TRBD1 (5 bases). The CDR3 runs 15 residues. Trimming removed 3 bases at V and 0 bases at J, with 9 bases between. The germline V gene encodes CDR1 LNHDA and CDR2 SQIVND (reference sequence).

This chain joins TRBV7-6 and TRBJ1-1; 8 bases fit TRBD1. Germline V gene data show CDR1 as SGHVS and CDR2 as FNYEAQ. The CDR3 contains 15 residues. V lost 5 bases to trimming and J lost 0 bases; unmatched junction nucleotides: 5. The CDR3 loop is CASSLSDRVNTEAFF. Written as DNA, the CDR3 is TGTGCCAGCAGCCTGTCGGACAGGGTGAACACTGAAGCTTTCTTT. The variable domain in full, with the rest retrieved from reference TRBV7-6 and TRBJ1-1, is GAGVSQSPRYKVTKRGQDVALRCDPISGHVSLYWYRQALGQGPEFLTYFNYEAQQDKSGLPNDRFSAERPEGSISTLTIQRTEQRDSAMYRCASSLSDRVNTEAFFGQGTRLTVV.

V usage is TRBV2 and J usage is TRBJ2-7; weak D call: TRBD2 (6 bases). The CDR3 covers 15 residues. Germline loops: CDR1 SNHLY, CDR2 FYNNEI. V gave up 4 bases and J gave up 3 bases, with 16 bases separating them. CDR3 amino acids: CASSGGSGRYYEQYF. The CDR3 region has the DNA TGTGCCAGCAGTGGTGGTAGCGGCAGATACTACGAGCAGTACTTC.

The rearrangement uses TRBV7-2 and TRBJ2-6; D gene unclear. Trimming pared 7 bases from V and 13 bases from J, leaving 11 bases between. Per the germline V gene, CDR1 is SGHTA and CDR2 is FQGNSA. The CDR3 has 11 residues. CDR3 loop: CASTLTNVLTF. CDR3 in DNA: TGTGCCAGCACCCTGACAAATGTCCTGACTTTC.

The chain recombines TRBV4-2 with TRBJ2-1; 11 bases are shared with TRBD2. CDR3 length equals 16 residues. Per the germline V gene, CDR1 is LGHNA and CDR2 is YNFKEQ. Trimming took 1 base from V and 8 from J; bases not matched to a gene: 7. CDR3 DNA: TGTGCCAGCAGCCAAGGAATCACTAGCGGGAGAGATGAGCAGTTCTTC. Translation: CASSQGITSGRDEQFF.

Comment on this clone: The sample holds other DNA sequences that translate to the same CDR3. This chain's CDR3 is CASSGQNTGELFF. In DNA form, the CDR3 reads TGTGCCAGCAGTGGACAGAACACCGGGGAGCTGTTTTTT. V usage is TRBV2 and J usage is TRBJ2-2; D uncertain. In germline, CDR1 is SNHLY, CDR2 FYNNEI. Trimming took off 4 bases at V and 1 base at J, with 4 bases between the two ends. The CDR3 length is 13 residues.

The chain carries TRBV29-1 and TRBJ2-1; D is perhaps TRBD1 (7 bases). This CDR3 contains 16 residues. The germline gives CDR1 SQVTM, CDR2 ANQGSEA. V lost 2 bases, J lost 0 bases, and 14 bases lay in between. The CDR3 coding sequence is TGCAGCGTTGAACTCAGGGGGGCCGTCTCCTACAATGAGCAGTTCTTC. This translates into CSVELRGAVSYNEQFF.

The genes are TRBV11-3 and TRBJ2-2; TRBD1 matches at 8 bases. Germline CDR1 and CDR2: SGHNT and YENEEA. The CDR3 consists of 16 residues. V lost 3 bases and J lost 0; bases outside the gene matches: 3. This CDR3 is CASSFRGRPNTGELFF. In DNA, the CDR3 is TGTGCCAGCAGCTTCAGGGGGCGTCCGAACACCGGGGAGCTGTTTTTT.

The CDR3: CASSEGRSYEQYF. The CDR3 DNA reads as TGTGCCAGCAGTGAAGGTAGGAGCTACGAGCAGTACTTC. J is TRBJ2-7 and V is TRBV6-1; D uncertain. Trimming stripped 1 base from V and 3 bases from J, with 7 bases between. This CDR3 spans 13 amino acids. Germline V lookup: CDR1 MNHNS, CDR2 SASEGT.